The 27 T cell receptor beta chains given below trace back to one sample, sequenced in a study of OX40 agonist ivuxolimab in advanced cancers. Clones were sequenced by immunoSEQ multiplex PCR, and TCRdb holds only the in-frame ones, with some missing. The sample contains under 70,000 clones, roughly four fifths of which appear only once. The sample here was CD4+ or CD8+ T cells sorted from blood, taken in a trial of the OX40 agonist ivuxolimab. Receptors were obtained from an adult with an advanced solid tumor such as melanoma, head and neck, liver or kidney cancer.

V and J are TRBV2 and TRBJ1-5, with 7 bases that match TRBD1. Germline V lookup: CDR1 SNHLY, CDR2 FYNNEI. Unmatched junction bases numbered 11, after V lost 6 bases and J lost 3 bases. There are 16 residues in the CDR3. The CDR3 here is CASSVARQGPNQPQHF. In DNA, the CDR3 is TGTGCCAGCAGCGTTGCCAGACAGGGACCCAATCAGCCCCAGCATTTT.

The chain links TRBV10-3 to TRBJ2-5, with no clear D. From germline, CDR1 is ENHRY and CDR2 SYGVKD. V lost 5 bases and J 0 bases, leaving 4 bases between the germline ends. The CDR3 is made up of 12 amino acids. The CDR3: CAISTDQETQYF. The CDR3 DNA reads TGTGCCATCAGTACAGACCAAGAGACCCAGTACTTC.

This clone was seen just once. The chain links TRBV9 to TRBJ1-1; D is perhaps TRBD1 (5 bases). Deletions cut 3 bases from V and 1 base from J, with 13 bases between. Germline-derived CDR1 and CDR2 are SGDLS and YYNGEE. The CDR3 loop spans 15 amino acids. The DNA of the CDR3 is TGTGCCAGCAGCGGTAGGGGCCCCCGGAACACTGAAGCTTTCTTT. This sequence encodes CASSGRGPRNTEAFF.

The V gene is TRBV5-1, the J gene TRBJ2-5, with D tentatively TRBD2 (6 bases). The V end was cut by 3 bases, the J end by 7 bases, with 19 bases between. The CDR3 extends over 15 amino acids. Germline CDR1 SGHRS, CDR2 YFSETQ. The CDR3 is CASSSGPGLGGTQYF. The DNA of the CDR3 is TGCGCCAGCAGCTCGGGGCCGGGACTTGGGGGGACCCAGTACTTC.

J is TRBJ2-7 and V is TRBV5-1, with D unclear. This CDR3 is built from 13 residues. V lost 4 bases and J 7 bases, leaving 15 bases between the germline ends. Germline V CDR1 and CDR2: SGHRS, YFSETQ. CDR3 nucleotide sequence: TGCGCCAGCAGCCCCTTGCTGGGTCGGGAGCAGTACTTC. It is translated as CASSPLLGREQYF.

The chain employs TRBV27 and TRBJ1-2, with 7 positions matching TRBD1. Germline V gene sequence: CDR1 MNHEY, CDR2 SMNVEV (reference sequence). V shed 8 bases, J shed 4 bases, and the junction held 7 bases outside the gene matches. The CDR3 contains 13 residues. Written as DNA, the CDR3 is TGTGCCAGCTCAGTCCGGGACAGCTATGGCTACACCTTC. Translation gives CASSVRDSYGYTF.

This clone showed up just once. The V and J genes are TRBV18 and TRBJ2-7, with D perhaps TRBD2 (7 bases). There are 14 residues in the CDR3. V lost 2 bases and J lost 5, with 13 bases in between. Germline V gene lookup returns CDR1 KGHSH and CDR2 LQKENI. CDR3 protein: CASSPAGARDEQYF. CDR3 bases: TGTGCCAGCTCACCAGCGGGGGCGCGGGACGAGCAGTACTTC.

The chain couples TRBV7-2 to TRBJ1-2; D ambiguous. The CDR3 is 13 amino acids. Deletions cut 0 bases from V and 7 bases from J, with 9 bases between. Per the germline V gene, CDR1 is SGHTA and CDR2 is FQGNSA. CDR3 sequence: CASSLAQDRGYTF. CDR3 nucleotides: TGTGCCAGCAGCTTAGCTCAGGACCGTGGCTACACCTTC. Full variable domain (outside the CDR3, taken from reference TRBV7-2 and TRBJ1-2): GAGVSQSPSNKVTEKGKDVELRCDPISGHTALYWYRQSLGQGLEFLIYFQGNSAPDKSGLPSDRFSAERTGGSVSTLTIQRTQQEDSAVYLCASSLAQDRGYTFGSGTRLTVV.

Comment on this clone: A read error may produce the germline difference seen at one junction end. The chain recombines TRBV7-7 with TRBJ2-5; no clear D. CDR3 length: 14 amino acids. The germline V gene has CDR1 SSHAT and CDR2 FNYEAQ (reference sequence). The CDR3 DNA reads as TGTGCTAGCAGCTTAGTGGGTATCCAAGAGACCCAGTACTTC. Its translation is CASSLVGIQETQYF.

The chain joins TRBV4-1 to TRBJ2-7, with a possible D match to TRBD2 (5 bases). From germline, CDR1 is MGHRA and CDR2 YSYEKL. The CDR3 totals 10 residues. V was trimmed by 5 bases and J by 7 bases, leaving 6 bases between them. The CDR3 sequence is CASSSGEQYF. The CDR3 DNA reads as TGCGCCAGCAGCTCGGGGGAGCAGTACTTC.

This sequence joins TRBV18 and TRBJ1-6; 9 bases line up with TRBD1. Germline CDR1 and CDR2: KGHSH and LQKENI. CDR3 size: 16 residues. With 4 bases clipped from V and 7 bases from J, the junction kept 8 bases outside the gene matches. CDR3 sequence: CASSLRDRVLNSPLHF. CDR3 coding DNA: TGTGCCAGCTCACTCCGGGACAGGGTCTTGAATTCACCCCTCCACTTT.

This clone was recorded a few times. CDR3 sequence: CASSLIRRSSYNEQFF. As DNA, the CDR3 is TGTGCCAGTAGTCTGATTCGTAGGAGCTCCTACAATGAGCAGTTCTTC. The rearrangement links TRBV19 to TRBJ2-1; D uncertain. CDR1 LNHDA and CDR2 SQIVND come from the germline V gene (reference sequence). Trimming pared 5 bases from V and 0 bases from J, leaving 14 bases between. The CDR3 sequence is 16 residues long.

The chain carries TRBV19 and TRBJ1-4; D is ambiguous. Germline CDR1 is LNHDA and CDR2 is SQIVND (reference sequence). V was clipped by 3 bases and J by 5 bases, with 13 bases between them. The CDR3 is 15 residues long. CDR3 bases: TGTGCCAGTAGTATCGGCGGCAGGTTGAATGAAAAACTGTTTTTT. Amino acid sequence: CASSIGGRLNEKLFF.

This clone has just one count. The chain combines TRBV7-2 with TRBJ1-2; possibly TRBD1 for D (6 bases). V was trimmed by 3 bases and J by 3 bases, leaving 14 bases between them. Germline-derived CDR1 and CDR2 are SGHTA and FQGNSA. The CDR3 extends over 15 amino acids. Here the CDR3 DNA reads TGTGCCAGCAGCTTTGGCCTTCAGGGGTACTATGGCTACACCTTC. As protein: CASSFGLQGYYGYTF.

This clone showed up just a few times. The chain employs TRBV5-1 and TRBJ2-2; tentative D call: TRBD1 (6 bases). V was shortened by 4 bases and J by 10 bases, with 11 bases between the two germline ends. The CDR3 covers 12 residues. Germline loops: CDR1 SGHRS, CDR2 YFSETQ. The CDR3 region is CASSTQGLELFF. For the CDR3, the DNA is TGCGCCAGCAGCACACAGGGTTTGGAGCTGTTTTTT.

This sequence joins TRBV5-1 and TRBJ2-5; D is perhaps TRBD2 (6 bases). CDR3 length equals 13 residues. V lost 6 bases, J lost 1 base, and 10 bases lay in between. Germline CDR1 reads SGHRS; CDR2 reads YFSETQ. This CDR3 is CASKRTIQETQYF. The CDR3 DNA sequence: TGCGCCAGCAAGCGGACTATCCAAGAGACCCAGTACTTC.

The chain is built from TRBV9 and TRBJ2-5, with 7 bases lining up with TRBD1. The end of the DNA fits TRBJ2-7 better, so the J call may be wrong. Germline V lookup: CDR1 SGDLS, CDR2 YYNGEE. The CDR3 extends over 15 amino acids. The CDR3 DNA is TGTGCCAGCAGCGTAATGCCAGGGGGTATGTACGAGCAGTACTTC. This gives the protein CASSVMPGGMYEQYF.

The chain is built from TRBV6-6 and TRBJ1-2; tentative D call: TRBD1 (5 bases). The CDR3 extends over 14 amino acids. With 7 bases removed from V and 3 bases from J, the gap between germline ends came to 15 bases. Germline V gene data show CDR1 as MNHNY and CDR2 as SVGAGI (reference sequence). Written as DNA, the CDR3 is TGTGCCAGCATCAGTCCGGGGGTAGACTATGGCTACACCTTC. Translated, it gives CASISPGVDYGYTF.

CDR3 coding DNA: TGTGCCAGCTCCCGGGACAGGGGCTTCGAGGGGGCCACTGAAGCTTTCTTT. Its protein is CASSRDRGFEGATEAFF. The rearrangement links TRBV18 to TRBJ1-1, with 10 bases matching TRBD1. Germline-derived CDR1 and CDR2 are KGHSH and LQKENI. The CDR3 consists of 17 residues. J lost 4 bases, V lost 6 bases, and 14 bases had no gene match.

The chain carries TRBV11-3 and TRBJ2-4, with D possibly TRBD2 on 5 matching bases. Trimming took 0 bases from V and 1 from J, leaving 10 bases between them. The CDR3 has 16 residues. Per germline, CDR1 SGHNT and CDR2 YENEEA. The CDR3 protein is CASSLDRRQAKNIQYF. The DNA of the CDR3 is TGTGCCAGCAGCTTAGATCGGAGGCAGGCCAAAAACATTCAGTACTTC.

J is TRBJ1-2 and V is TRBV28; 8 bases map to TRBD1. The CDR3 loop spans 11 amino acids. With 6 bases clipped from V and 14 bases from J, the junction kept 8 bases outside the gene matches. Germline V lookup: CDR1 MDHEN, CDR2 SYDVKM. The CDR3 DNA follows: TGTGCCAGCAGCGACAGGGGCCCCTCTACCTTC. Translated, it gives CASSDRGPSTF.

The chain employs TRBV6-1 and TRBJ1-1, with TRBD1 identical over 7 bases. The CDR3 extends over 12 amino acids. In germline, CDR1 is MNHNS, CDR2 SASEGT. Losses at the gene ends were 8 bases for V and 6 bases for J; bases not matched to a gene: 6. This CDR3 reads CASLQGKAEAFF. The CDR3 DNA follows: TGTGCCAGCCTACAGGGGAAGGCTGAAGCTTTCTTT.

The chain is built from TRBV18 and TRBJ2-7; possible D gene TRBD2, 7 bases. The CDR3 has 14 residues. Germline assignment: CDR1 KGHSH and CDR2 LQKENI. Trimming cost V 0 bases and J 7 bases, with 13 bases left between them. The CDR3 DNA reads TGTGCCAGCTCACCACCGGCGGGGGCGGGGGAGCAGTACTTC. This codes for CASSPPAGAGEQYF.

The chain recombines TRBV7-3 with TRBJ2-5; D not certain. The length of the CDR3 is 14 residues. The V gene lost 5 bases and the J gene lost 1 base, with 11 bases spanning the gap. Germline CDR1 is SGHTA and CDR2 is FQGTGA. The CDR3 loop is CASSQGPVQETQYF. The CDR3 DNA sequence: TGTGCCAGCAGCCAAGGGCCGGTCCAAGAGACCCAGTACTTC.

The gene calls are TRBV5-1 and TRBJ2-4; possible D gene TRBD2, 5 bases. The germline gives CDR1 SGHRS, CDR2 YFSETQ. The ends were cut back, 1 base at V and 3 bases at J, with 8 bases in the middle. This CDR3 region has 14 residues. The CDR3 coding sequence is TGCGCCAGCAGCTTGAACGGACTCAAAAACATTCAGTACTTC. It encodes CASSLNGLKNIQYF.

Only a few counts were recorded for this clone. This chain connects TRBV4-3 to TRBJ1-3; D not resolved. V was shortened by 1 base and J by 1 base, with 26 bases between the two germline ends. This CDR3 comprises 21 residues. CDR1 is LGHNA, CDR2 YSLEER, per germline. CDR3 DNA: TGCGCCAGCAGCCAAGCCCACCCCCTGAAGATGGAGGGAAAATCTGGAAACACCATATATTTT. Its translation: CASSQAHPLKMEGKSGNTIYF.

V gene TRBV25-1 combines with J gene TRBJ1-5; D remains ambiguous. Germline V lookup: CDR1 MGHDK, CDR2 SYGVNS. The CDR3 covers 11 residues. The ends were cut back, 6 bases at V and 5 bases at J, with 5 bases in the middle. The CDR3 reads CASRGDQPQHF. CDR3 coding DNA: TGTGCCAGCAGGGGCGATCAGCCCCAGCATTTT.